Given below is one T cell receptor (beta chain) in context. This entry is derived from a study of T cell changes during pregnancy in multiple sclerosis. CDR1 is SGHKS, CDR2 YYEKEE, per germline (reference sequence). This CDR3 contains 17 residues. J lost 2 bases, V lost 0 bases, and 5 bases had no gene match. The method was immunoSEQ multiplex PCR; TCRdb's version includes in-frame clones alone and lacks a portion of them. The sample lists about 41,000 clones; 89% were seen once. V and J are TRBV5-5 and TRBJ2-1; 10 nucleotides align to TRBD1. This receptor was identified in a female donor with multiple sclerosis, enrolled in a pregnancy study. Material: CD4+ T cells from peripheral blood mononuclear cells, obtained in the first trimester of pregnancy. Here the CDR3 DNA reads TGTGCCAGCAGCTTGGCCCGGACAGGGGGGACCTACAATGAGCAGTTCTTC. Amino acid sequence: CASSLARTGGTYNEQFF. Supplemented by reference TRBV5-5 and TRBJ2-1, the full variable domain reads DAGVTQSPTHLIKTRGQQVTLRCSPISGHKSVSWYQQVLGQGPQFIFQYYEKEERGRGNFPDRFSARQFPNYSSELNVNALLLGDSALYLCASSLARTGGTYNEQFFGPGTRLTVL.